The 31 T cell receptor beta chains in this list originate from one sample, sequenced in a study of T cell repertoires in cytomegalovirus infection. TCRdb ran MiXCR on the reads and lists one entry per CDR3 protein. This sample has 60,000 to 75,000 distinct CDR3 sequences; under 5% occur once, and the top ten carry about 22%. Sequenced: PBMCs. The receptors shown here come from a human donor in good health (CMV status not recorded). Some clones in this sample may be carry-over from other donors' samples.

As for this clonotype: The conserved phenylalanine or tryptophan is not found at the CDR3 terminus, so this likely reflects a read error. The chain uses TRBV7-8 and TRBJ1-6; 7 bases match TRBD1. The V gene's germline CDR1 is SGHVS and CDR2 FQNEAQ. The CDR3 is 13 amino acids. Here the CDR3 reads CTTRGQINSPLHL. The CDR3 region has the DNA TGTACCACCCGGGGACAGATCAATTCACCCCTCCACCTT.

The table lists this clonotype with many counts. V gene TRBV7-2 combines with J gene TRBJ2-3, with 7 bases aligning to TRBD2. After removal of 5 bases from V and 6 bases from J, the junction contained 5 bases not matched to a gene. There are 13 residues in the CDR3. Germline values: CDR1 SGHTA, CDR2 FQGNSA. The CDR3 reads CASSGLVRDTQYF. In nucleotides, the CDR3 is TGTGCCAGCAGCGGACTAGTGAGGGATACGCAGTATTTT.

In its sample, this clonotype was seen many times. V and J are TRBV7-2 and TRBJ1-2; D might be TRBD1 (6 bases). The V gene lost 0 bases and the J gene lost 2 bases, with 16 bases spanning the gap. The CDR3 runs to 17 residues. Germline-derived CDR1 and CDR2 are SGHTA and FQGNSA. CDR3 residues: CASSLAQFPGQNYGYTF. The DNA for the CDR3 is TGTGCCAGCAGCTTAGCGCAGTTTCCGGGACAAAACTATGGCTACACCTTC.

This clonotype appeared many times. This chain joins TRBV7-2 and TRBJ2-3, with a weak D call TRBD2 (6 bases). Trimming cost V 5 bases and J 4 bases, with 13 bases left between them. Germline CDR1 reads SGHTA; CDR2 reads FQGNSA. The length of the CDR3 is 14 residues. The CDR3 sequence: CASSTGEVADTQYF. CDR3 bases: TGTGCCAGCAGCACCGGGGAGGTAGCAGATACGCAGTATTTT.

At least ten counts were recorded for this clonotype. V and J are TRBV7-6 and TRBJ1-4, with D tentatively TRBD1 (5 bases). This CDR3 is 14 amino acids long. Trimming stripped 4 bases from V and 10 bases from J, with 16 bases between. Per germline, CDR1 SGHVS and CDR2 FNYEAQ. CDR3 region: CASSSGHQVGKLFF. The CDR3 coding sequence is TGTGCCAGCAGCTCCGGACACCAAGTGGGAAAACTGTTTTTT.

This clonotype was picked up many times. This chain's CDR3 is CASSSTGQATWPQHF. Written as DNA, the CDR3 is TGTGCCAGCAGCTCGACGGGACAGGCAACGTGGCCCCAGCATTTT. V usage is TRBV7-2 and J usage is TRBJ1-5, with 8 bases identical to TRBD1. V gave up 4 bases and J gave up 9 bases; unmatched junction bases: 11. Germline V CDR1 and CDR2: SGHTA, FQGNSA. CDR3 length: 15 amino acids. The full variable domain, with the rest looked up from reference TRBV7-2 and TRBJ1-5, is GAGVSQSPSNKVTEKGKDVELRCDPISGHTALYWYRQSLGQGLEFLIYFQGNSAPDKSGLPSDRFSAERTGGSVSTLTIQRTQQEDSAVYLCASSSTGQATWPQHFGDGTRLSIL.

This clonotype was found many times. The rearrangement uses TRBV7-9 and TRBJ2-2, with TRBD2 matching over 12 bases. CDR1 and CDR2 from the germline V gene are SEHNR and FQNEAQ (reference sequence). V was clipped by 5 bases and J by 6 bases; unmatched bases: 4. CDR3 length equals 15 residues. The CDR3 region is CASSLTSGSSGELFF. The CDR3 bases are TGTGCCAGCAGCCTGACTAGCGGGAGTTCCGGGGAGCTGTTTTTT.

The sample holds many counts of this clonotype. V is TRBV3-1 and J is TRBJ2-5; D is ambiguous. The CDR3 has 16 residues. The germline gives CDR1 LGHDT, CDR2 YNNKEL (reference sequence). Trimming cost V 1 base and J 2 bases, with 14 bases left between them. CDR3 residues: CASSQVVGKYQETQYF. CDR3 DNA: TGTGCCAGCAGCCAAGTTGTTGGAAAATATCAAGAGACCCAGTACTTC.

In this sample, this clonotype turned up many times. V usage is TRBV28 and J usage is TRBJ1-5; D call uncertain. The CDR3 is made up of 16 amino acids. Germline assignment: CDR1 MDHEN and CDR2 SYDVKM. Trimming cost V 6 bases and J 6 bases, with 21 bases left between them. As DNA, the CDR3 is TGTGCCAGCAGCCCTCAGCAAGCCTGGGGTAGTCAGCCCCAGCATTTT. Its translation: CASSPQQAWGSQPQHF. The whole variable domain, filled in from reference TRBV28 and TRBJ1-5, reads DVKVTQSSRYLVKRTGEKVFLECVQDMDHENMFWYRQDPGLGLRLIYFSYDVKMKEKGDIPEGYSVSREKKERFSLILESASTNQTSMYLCASSPQQAWGSQPQHFGDGTRLSIL.

At least ten counts were recorded for this clonotype. V is TRBV6-6 and J is TRBJ2-7; D call uncertain. Germline V lookup: CDR1 MNHNY, CDR2 SVGAGI (reference sequence). The CDR3 totals 12 residues. V was shortened by 2 bases and J by 6 bases, with 8 bases between the two germline ends. The CDR3 protein is CASSYGGREQYF. The DNA for the CDR3 is TGTGCCAGCAGTTACGGCGGACGCGAGCAGTACTTC.

Many counts were recorded for this clonotype. The chain couples TRBV7-3 to TRBJ1-3; 10 nucleotides align to TRBD1. V shed 5 bases and J 0 bases; nucleotides not matched to a gene: 13. The CDR3 totals 19 residues. In germline, CDR1 is SGHTA, CDR2 FQGTGA. Written as DNA, the CDR3 is TGTGCCAGCAGCCCGGAGCGGGACAGGGGAACCTACTCTGGAAACACCATATATTTT. It specifies CASSPERDRGTYSGNTIYF.

This clonotype appeared many times. The chain is built from TRBV28 and TRBJ1-5; 10 bases are a match to TRBD1. The V gene end was trimmed by 5 bases and the J gene end by 4 bases; junction bases not matched to a gene: 11. Germline CDR1 is MDHEN and CDR2 is SYDVKM. The CDR3 runs to 17 residues. This chain's CDR3 is CASSPQSRTGGNQPQHF. DNA of the CDR3: TGTGCCAGCAGTCCCCAGTCCCGGACAGGGGGGAATCAGCCCCAGCATTTT.

In this sample, this clonotype turned up a few times. This chain uses TRBV7-2 with TRBJ2-6, with TRBD2 matching over 12 bases. Trimming removed 4 bases from V and 4 bases from J; junction bases left unmatched: 8. CDR1 is SGHTA, CDR2 FQGNSA, per germline. This CDR3 has 18 amino acids. The CDR3 reads CASSSGLAGLGGANVLTF. The CDR3 nucleotides are TGTGCCAGCAGCTCCGGACTAGCGGGGCTGGGGGGGGCCAACGTCCTGACTTTC.

This clonotype was observed many times. J is TRBJ1-6 and V is TRBV7-2; D is unclear. The germline gives CDR1 SGHTA, CDR2 FQGNSA. V was cut by 5 bases and J by 7 bases, with 12 bases left in between. This CDR3 contains 14 residues. The CDR3 spells CASSPLWRNSPLHF. CDR3 coding DNA: TGTGCCAGCAGCCCACTTTGGAGAAATTCACCCCTCCACTTT.

The sample holds many counts of this clonotype. The chain uses TRBV28 and TRBJ1-1; unclear D gene. This CDR3 comprises 11 residues. Germline CDR1 reads MDHEN; CDR2 reads SYDVKM. V was pared by 2 bases and J by 5 bases, with 3 bases between. CDR3 sequence (DNA): TGTGCCAGCAGTTTAACTACTGAAGCTTTCTTT. Translated: CASSLTTEAFF.

This clonotype came up many times. This chain links TRBV5-1 with TRBJ2-1, with D possibly TRBD2 on 7 matching bases. The CDR3 sequence is 15 residues long. V lost 7 bases, J lost 4 bases, and 18 bases lay in between. Germline V gene data show CDR1 as SGHRS and CDR2 as YFSETQ. CDR3 loop: CASRSESGTYNEQFF. DNA of the CDR3: TGCGCCAGCCGGTCGGAGAGCGGGACATACAATGAGCAGTTCTTC.

This clonotype was found many times. V is TRBV19 and J is TRBJ2-1; 10 nucleotides align to TRBD2. V lost 6 bases, J lost 16 bases, and 18 bases stayed unmatched. Germline CDR1 LNHDA, CDR2 SQIVND (reference sequence). The CDR3 spans 15 residues. The CDR3 nucleotides read TGTGCCAGTAGGAGGAGTGCTAGCGGGGGCCCCGCACCCTTCTTC. Its protein is CASRRSASGGPAPFF.

This clonotype occurred many times. The V call is TRBV7-2, the J call TRBJ2-7, with D possibly being TRBD2 (6 bases). The germline CDR1 and CDR2 sequences are SGHTA and FQGNSA. The CDR3 is made up of 13 amino acids. The V and J ends lost 1 base and 4 bases respectively, with 8 bases between them. The CDR3 DNA follows: TGTGCCAGCAGCTTAGGACTAGATTACGAGCAGTACTTC. This codes for CASSLGLDYEQYF.

This clonotype was found many times. The V call is TRBV7-2, the J call TRBJ2-1; 12 bases are shared with TRBD2. The V gene end was trimmed by 6 bases and the J gene end by 9 bases; junction bases not matched to a gene: 6. Germline CDR1 is SGHTA and CDR2 is FQGNSA. The CDR3 extends over 14 amino acids. The CDR3 bases are TGTGCCAGCAGTCCTAGCGGGAGGGCCATTGAGCAGTTCTTC. It translates to CASSPSGRAIEQFF.

Many counts were recorded for this clonotype. The chain combines TRBV19 with TRBJ2-1; 8 bases line up with TRBD2. This CDR3 has 14 residues. Germline CDR1 and CDR2: LNHDA and SQIVND (reference sequence). V shed 8 bases, J shed 2 bases, and the junction held 5 bases outside the gene matches. The CDR3 region is CASRLAGPYNEQFF. The DNA for the CDR3 is TGTGCCAGTCGGCTAGCGGGCCCCTACAATGAGCAGTTCTTC.

This clonotype was recorded at least ten times. The chain carries TRBV7-3 and TRBJ2-1, with unresolved D. This CDR3 comprises 13 residues. With 3 bases removed from V and 9 bases from J, the gap between germline ends came to 12 bases. Germline CDR1 SGHTA, CDR2 FQGTGA. The CDR3 DNA reads TGTGCCAGCAGCTTGTCCCGCAATAGTGAGCAGTTCTTC. Protein sequence: CASSLSRNSEQFF. The complete variable domain, with remaining parts taken from reference TRBV7-3 and TRBJ2-1, reads GAGVSQTPSNKVTEKGKYVELRCDPISGHTALYWYRQSLGQGPEFLIYFQGTGAADDSGLPNDRFFAVRPEGSVSTLKIQRTERGDSAVYLCASSLSRNSEQFFGPGTRLTVL.

The CDR3: CASSLMSRGRGSNQPQHF. The DNA for the CDR3 is TGTGCCAGCAGCTTAATGAGCAGGGGGCGAGGTAGCAATCAGCCCCAGCATTTT. The chain employs TRBV7-2 and TRBJ1-5; 8 bases map to TRBD1. This CDR3 contains 18 residues. V lost 2 bases and J lost 0; bases outside the gene matches: 9. Germline V CDR1 and CDR2: SGHTA, FQGNSA.

Many counts were recorded for this clonotype. The gene calls are TRBV7-9 and TRBJ1-1; perhaps TRBD1 as D (6 bases). Germline CDR1 is SEHNR and CDR2 is FQNEAQ (reference sequence). This CDR3 is 15 amino acids long. Trimming removed 2 bases at V and 6 bases at J, with 16 bases between. CDR3 DNA sequence: TGTGCCAGCAGCTTATTAGCAGGGGAAGGTTCTGAAGCTTTCTTT. As protein: CASSLLAGEGSEAFF.

In this sample, this clonotype turned up a few times. With a much larger clone just one base away, this may be a read error. The J gene is TRBJ2-2, the V gene TRBV12-3 or TRBV12-4; 7 bases are shared with TRBD1. The CDR3 is made up of 15 amino acids. The V segment lost 6 bases and the J segment 2 bases; nucleotides outside the gene matches: 6. CDR3 sequence (DNA): TGTGCCAGCAGGCCCGGGACAGAAAACACCGGGGAGCTGTTTTTT. It codes for CASRPGTENTGELFF.

This clonotype was detected ten times or more. The chain couples TRBV10-3 to TRBJ2-1; D is unclear. Germline CDR1 ENHRY, CDR2 SYGVKD. V dropped 0 bases and J dropped 12 bases, with 9 bases sitting between them. This CDR3 contains 12 residues. The CDR3 loop reads CAISESGLLQFF. CDR3 nucleotides: TGTGCCATCAGTGAGTCCGGGCTGCTGCAGTTCTTC.

This clonotype was recorded many times. This chain connects TRBV7-2 to TRBJ1-5, with D possibly TRBD1 on 5 matching bases. The V end was cut by 4 bases, the J end by 1 base, with 5 bases between. This CDR3 comprises 13 residues. CDR1 and CDR2 (germline): SGHTA, FQGNSA. The CDR3 DNA follows: TGTGCCAGCAGCTGGGGGAGCAATCAGCCCCAGCATTTT. Translating gives CASSWGSNQPQHF.

This clonotype showed up many times. The V gene is TRBV6-5, the J gene TRBJ1-2; possibly TRBD1 for D (5 bases). Germline V gives CDR1 MNHEY, CDR2 SVGAGI. The V gene lost 2 bases and the J gene lost 8 bases, with 9 bases spanning the gap. The CDR3 totals 12 residues. CDR3 amino acids: CASSYQGGGYTF. Here the CDR3 DNA reads TGTGCCAGCAGTTACCAGGGTGGAGGCTACACCTTC.

This clonotype appeared many times. The chain links TRBV7-2 to TRBJ1-4; 7 nucleotides align to TRBD1. The germline V gene has CDR1 SGHTA and CDR2 FQGNSA. V was clipped by 5 bases and J by 8 bases; unmatched bases: 8. The CDR3 loop spans 14 amino acids. CDR3 residues: CASSRDRVKEKLFF. For the CDR3, the DNA is TGTGCCAGCAGCCGAGACAGGGTAAAGGAAAAACTGTTTTTT. Together with reference TRBV7-2 and TRBJ1-4, the CDR3 gives the full variable domain: GAGVSQSPSNKVTEKGKDVELRCDPISGHTALYWYRQSLGQGLEFLIYFQGNSAPDKSGLPSDRFSAERTGGSVSTLTIQRTQQEDSAVYLCASSRDRVKEKLFFGSGTQLSVL.

This clonotype was counted at least ten times. The J gene is TRBJ2-5, the V gene TRBV7-2; D might be TRBD2 (7 bases). V shed 2 bases and J shed 4 bases, with 17 bases lying between them. The CDR3 is 16 residues long. Germline V gene data show CDR1 as SGHTA and CDR2 as FQGNSA. The CDR3 nucleotides are TGTGCCAGCAGCTTAAGGGGGGGGGGTAGGGCAGAGACCCAGTACTTC. As protein: CASSLRGGGRAETQYF.

This clonotype was picked up many times. This chain links TRBV4-3 with TRBJ2-7; D may be TRBD1 (5 bases). The V end lost 2 bases, the J end lost 3 bases, and 14 bases lay between the germline ends. Germline loops: CDR1 LGHNA, CDR2 YSLEER. This CDR3 has 15 residues. The CDR3 DNA reads as TGCGCCAGCAGCCAACAAAATACAGGTAGCTACGAGCAGTACTTC. Encoded protein: CASSQQNTGSYEQYF.

This clonotype came up many times. The chain joins TRBV7-6 to TRBJ2-5; 7 bases are shared with TRBD2. Germline V gives CDR1 SGHVS, CDR2 FNYEAQ. The CDR3 totals 14 residues. The V and J ends lost 4 bases and 1 base, in that order; junction bases with no gene match: 3. CDR3 residues: CASSSWTSQETQYF. DNA of the CDR3: TGTGCCAGCAGCTCATGGACTAGCCAAGAGACCCAGTACTTC.